This paragraph reports one T cell receptor (beta chain). The record originates from a study of control samples from healthy donors and cancer patients. Measured with immunoSEQ multiplex PCR; TCRdb has only the in-frame clones, and not every one. Of 140,000 or so clones in the sample, about nine tenths were seen once. Sequencing was done on a sample of blood. This clonotype originated in a man aged 25-45 years in good health.

CDR3 bases: TGCGCCAGCAGCCGCGCCGGGGCGGGCGGGGAGCTGTTTTTT. It codes for CASSRAGAGGELFF. The chain employs TRBV4-3 and TRBJ2-2; D might be TRBD1 or TRBD2, each matching 5 bases. V gave up 4 bases and J gave up 7 bases, with 13 bases separating them. CDR1 and CDR2 (germline): LGHNA, YSLEER. This CDR3 is built from 14 residues.